The T cell receptor (beta chain) described here comes from a study of blood T cell repertoires in COVID-19. Background on the study: The United States, Italy and Spain were the sources of the acute and convalescent COVID-19 samples. Sources were T cells, B-cell-depleted T cells, or PBMCs; the material itself was cDNA or gDNA.

As processed by the authors: Scientists estimated how many nucleated cells there were by amplifying reference gene primers. Using immunoSEQ multiplex PCR, the repertoire was profiled, and TCRdb retains in-frame clones only, with some absent. The V and J calls and clone size were taken over from that table, and D and trimming were inferred from the DNA. The table includes nearly 200,000 clones, around nine tenths detected once. Germline-derived CDR1 and CDR2 are MNHEY and SMNVEV (reference sequence). V was clipped by 5 bases and J by 7 bases; unmatched bases: 7. The length of the CDR3 is 14 residues. The chain links TRBV27 to TRBJ1-4; 7 bases line up with TRBD1. Specimen: peripheral blood. This sequence was found in a woman aged 35 to 49 who had recovered from COVID-19. The CDR3 loop is CASSRRQGLEKLFF. CDR3 DNA sequence: TGTGCCAGCAGTCGTAGACAGGGTCTTGAAAAACTGTTTTTT.